This entry lists 12 T cell receptor beta chains sequenced from one sample in a study of T-cell reconstitution after alpha-beta-depleted transplantation in children (dated by TCRdb to the mid-2010s). The sample's treatment or condition label, decoded: allogeneic hematopoietic cell transplantation with graft depleted of TCRalphabeta T cells and CD19 B cells. The library was generated by PCR. This sample was sequenced with an Illumina HiSeq 2500. TCR libraries were prepared with molecular barcoding, using unique molecular identifiers to normalize TCRbeta repertoire quantification. The public reads were reprocessed in TCRdb via fastp at Q25 and MiXCR, keeping in-frame beta chains. Rows with one shared CDR3 protein collapse into an entry with the most common genes and DNA. Present in this sample are around 800,000 distinct CDR3 sequences, roughly 16% of which were seen just once. The ten largest clones capture roughly 5% of the sample.

This specimen consisted of PBMCs, mostly from graft donor cells, obtained 360 days after TCRalphabeta/CD19-depleted stem cell transplant. The source of these receptors is a male patient between 10 and 17 years old who had a stem cell transplant for acute lymphoblastic leukemia, so the T cells may come from the graft donor.

This CDR3 is CASSQVREETQYF. CDR3 sequence (DNA): TGCGCCAGCAGCCAAGTGAGGGAAGAGACCCAGTACTTC. This chain uses TRBV4-1 with TRBJ2-5; the D gene is possibly TRBD2 (5 bases). Trimming removed 1 base at V and 3 bases at J, with 6 bases between. This CDR3 contains 13 residues. From germline, CDR1 is MGHRA and CDR2 YSYEKL.

The sample holds a few counts of this clonotype. The rearrangement joins TRBV5-1 to TRBJ2-3; D not resolved. Per the germline V gene, CDR1 is SGHRS and CDR2 is YFSETQ. The CDR3 is 14 residues long. V was clipped by 1 base and J by 3 bases, with 9 bases between them. The CDR3 sequence is CASSLFVVTDTQYF. The CDR3 coding sequence is TGCGCCAGCAGCTTGTTCGTGGTTACAGATACGCAGTATTTT. Based on the CDR3 plus reference TRBV5-1 and TRBJ2-3, the full variable domain is KAGVTQTPRYLIKTRGQQVTLSCSPISGHRSVSWYQQTPGQGLQFLFEYFSETQRNKGNFPGRFSGRQFSNSRSEMNVSTLELGDSALYLCASSLFVVTDTQYFGPGTRLTVL.

This sequence joins TRBV2 and TRBJ2-7; D is ambiguous. V shed 6 bases and J shed 6 bases, with 18 bases lying between them. The CDR3 sequence is 14 residues long. Germline lookup yields CDR1 SNHLY and CDR2 FYNNEI. The CDR3 is CASRPPDVWGEQYF. The DNA for the CDR3 is TGTGCCAGCAGGCCCCCCGATGTCTGGGGCGAGCAGTACTTC.

At least ten counts were recorded for this clonotype. The chain employs TRBV9 and TRBJ2-3; D not certain. Trimming stripped 0 bases from V and 4 bases from J, with 3 bases between. From germline, CDR1 is SGDLS and CDR2 YYNGEE. CDR3 length: 12 residues. The DNA for the CDR3 is TGTGCCAGCAGCGTAGACGCAGATACGCAGTATTTT. Protein product: CASSVDADTQYF.

In this sample, this clonotype turned up a few times. V usage is TRBV19 and J usage is TRBJ2-1; 9 bases are shared with TRBD2. The germline gives CDR1 LNHDA, CDR2 SQIVND (reference sequence). The trim removed 5 bases at V and 8 bases at J, leaving 13 bases unmatched. The CDR3 sequence is 16 residues long. The CDR3 coding sequence is TGTGCCAGTAGTGTTCTTGGCGGGAGGGTTTGGGATGAGCAGTTCTTC. Translating gives CASSVLGGRVWDEQFF.

This clonotype was observed at least ten times. The V call is TRBV5-1, the J call TRBJ2-4, with 7 bases lining up with TRBD1. There are 14 residues in the CDR3. V trimming: 3 bases; J trimming: 8 bases; junction bases outside the gene matches: 8. Looked up from germline, CDR1 is SGHRS and CDR2 is YFSETQ. The CDR3 reads CASSSLQGSDIQYF. Here the CDR3 DNA reads TGCGCCAGCAGCTCTTTACAGGGGTCGGACATTCAGTACTTC.

In its sample, this clonotype was seen a few times. CDR3 protein: CASSLWTSGGGEQYF. As DNA, the CDR3 is TGCGCCAGCAGCTTGTGGACTAGCGGGGGGGGCGAGCAGTACTTC. The V gene is TRBV5-1, the J gene TRBJ2-7, with 15 bases that match TRBD2. Germline CDR1 SGHRS, CDR2 YFSETQ. Germline trimming cut 1 base from V and 6 bases from J; bases unmatched to any gene: 2. There are 15 residues in the CDR3.

This clonotype turned up a few times. The chain uses TRBV10-3 and TRBJ1-2; the D is unclear. CDR3 size: 12 residues. The ends were cut back, 2 bases at V and 7 bases at J, with 8 bases in the middle. Germline assignment: CDR1 ENHRY and CDR2 SYGVKD. For the CDR3, the DNA is TGTGCCATCAGTGAGGCGGGGTTTGGCTACACCTTC. Its translation is CAISEAGFGYTF.

The J gene is TRBJ2-1, the V gene TRBV29-1, with 11 positions matching TRBD2. Germline CDR1 is SQVTM and CDR2 is ANQGSEA. The CDR3 totals 17 residues. The J segment lost 9 bases and the V segment lost 4 bases, leaving 17 bases of the junction unmatched. The CDR3 spells CSVVLAGERGIGIEQFF. The CDR3, as DNA: TGCAGCGTTGTACTAGCGGGAGAGAGGGGGATTGGCATTGAGCAGTTCTTC.

V gene TRBV18 combines with J gene TRBJ2-7; 10 positions match TRBD2. V shed 1 base and J 2 bases; nucleotides not matched to a gene: 8. The germline V gene has CDR1 KGHSH and CDR2 LQKENI. There are 17 residues in the CDR3. DNA of the CDR3: TGTGCCAGCTCACCACAACCTAGCGGGAGAGGTCCCTACGAGCAGTACTTC. Protein sequence: CASSPQPSGRGPYEQYF.

This clonotype occurred many times. The chain employs TRBV5-1 and TRBJ2-5; TRBD2 might be the D (6 bases). Germline CDR1 reads SGHRS; CDR2 reads YFSETQ. The CDR3 runs to 12 residues. V was cut by 3 bases and J by 4 bases, with 7 bases left in between. CDR3 coding DNA: TGCGCCAGCAGCTGGGGAGGAGAGACCCAGTACTTC. Translating gives CASSWGGETQYF.

The chain couples TRBV13 to TRBJ1-1, with D tentatively TRBD1 (6 bases). The germline V and J ends were trimmed by 2 bases and 7 bases, with 14 bases remaining between them. The CDR3 runs 14 residues. Germline V gives CDR1 PRHDT, CDR2 FYEKMQ (reference sequence). The DNA of the CDR3 is TGTGCCAGCAGCTTAAGTCCCGGACAGAATGAAGCTTTCTTT. This translates into CASSLSPGQNEAFF.